A single sample is the source of the 8 T cell receptor beta chains below, sequenced in a study of T cells in localized non-small cell lung cancer. TCRdb's copy holds only in-frame clones and misses some; the assay was immunoSEQ multiplex PCR. This table holds around 26,000 clones, roughly 80% found once. The sample was peripheral blood, taken before any cancer treatment. These receptors were taken from a man between 35 and 75 years old with stage III squamous cell lung carcinoma.

The chain employs TRBV18 and TRBJ1-2, with 9 bases identical to TRBD1. V gave up 3 bases and J gave up 5 bases; unmatched junction bases: 4. This CDR3 spans 14 amino acids. Per germline, CDR1 KGHSH and CDR2 LQKENI. CDR3 coding DNA: TGTGCCAGCTCACCGGACAGGGGAAAGTATGGCTACACCTTC. Amino acid sequence: CASSPDRGKYGYTF.

This chain joins TRBV25-1 and TRBJ2-5, with D perhaps matching TRBD2 (5 bases). This CDR3 is built from 14 residues. The V end was cut by 8 bases, the J end by 5 bases, with 18 bases between. The V gene's germline CDR1 is MGHDK and CDR2 SYGVNS. CDR3 sequence reads: CASPGILNAETQYF. Here the CDR3 DNA reads TGTGCCAGCCCGGGAATCCTTAACGCGGAGACCCAGTACTTC.

CDR3 loop: CASSLIAMIRSPGNTIYF. For the CDR3, the DNA is TGTGCCAGCAGCTTAATCGCGATGATCCGCTCCCCTGGAAACACCATATATTTT. The rearrangement joins TRBV11-2 to TRBJ1-3; D not resolved. Germline-derived CDR1 and CDR2 are SGHAT and FQNNGV. Deletions cut 2 bases from V and 2 bases from J, with 19 bases between. The length of the CDR3 is 18 residues.

This sequence joins TRBV19 and TRBJ2-1; D possibly uses TRBD1 or TRBD2 (5 bases each). This CDR3 comprises 12 residues. Trimming removed 10 bases from V and 12 bases from J, with 19 bases in between. Germline assignment: CDR1 LNHDA and CDR2 SQIVND (reference sequence). The CDR3 DNA sequence: TGTGCCACCCAGTACGGGGCTGTTGGGCAGTTCTTC. It translates to CATQYGAVGQFF.

The rearrangement links TRBV18 to TRBJ1-5; D is possibly TRBD1 (6 bases). Trimming left V 2 bases short and J 2 bases short, with 13 bases between. The CDR3 runs to 16 residues. Per the germline V gene, CDR1 is KGHSH and CDR2 is LQKENI. The CDR3 bases are TGTGCCAGCTCACCAACTGGGACACCTGGCAATCAGCCCCAGCATTTT. Its translation is CASSPTGTPGNQPQHF.

This sequence joins TRBV7-6 and TRBJ1-6, with a weak D call TRBD1 (5 bases). Trimming cost V 5 bases and J 11 bases, with 10 bases left between them. This CDR3 has 12 amino acids. The germline V gene encodes CDR1 SGHVS and CDR2 FNYEAQ. CDR3 nucleotides: TGTGCCAGCAGCCGACAGAGAGCACCCCTCCACTTT. This gives the protein CASSRQRAPLHF.

This clone was seen a handful of times. J is TRBJ1-2 and V is TRBV7-9; D gene unclear. V lost 5 bases to trimming and J lost 0 bases, with 7 bases between them. CDR1 is SEHNR, CDR2 FQNEAQ, per germline (reference sequence). The CDR3 runs 13 residues. The CDR3 bases are TGTGCCAGCAGCCAAGGGACTAACTATGGCTACACCTTC. This translates into CASSQGTNYGYTF.

The sample holds a few counts of this clone. The chain recombines TRBV5-3 with TRBJ1-4; no definite D call. TRBV5-3 is classed as an ORF, of uncertain function. This CDR3 contains 14 residues. V was cut by 8 bases and J by 0 bases, with 11 bases left in between. CDR3 coding DNA: TGTGCCAGCGATGTGGGAGCAACTAATGAAAAACTGTTTTTT. Protein product: CASDVGATNEKLFF.